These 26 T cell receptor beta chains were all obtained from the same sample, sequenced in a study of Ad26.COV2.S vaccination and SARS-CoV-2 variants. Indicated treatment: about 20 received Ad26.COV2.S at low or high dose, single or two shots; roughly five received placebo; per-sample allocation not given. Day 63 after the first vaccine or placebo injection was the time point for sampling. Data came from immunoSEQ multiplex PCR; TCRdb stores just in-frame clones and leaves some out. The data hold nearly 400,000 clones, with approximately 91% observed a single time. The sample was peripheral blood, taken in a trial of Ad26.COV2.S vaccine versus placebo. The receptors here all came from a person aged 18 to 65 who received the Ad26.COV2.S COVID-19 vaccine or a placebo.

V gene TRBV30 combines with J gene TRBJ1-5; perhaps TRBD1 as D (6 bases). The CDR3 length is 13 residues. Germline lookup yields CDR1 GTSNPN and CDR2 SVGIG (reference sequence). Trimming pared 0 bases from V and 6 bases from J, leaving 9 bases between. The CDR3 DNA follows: TGTGCCTGGAGTGTACAGGGTAGTCAGCCCCAGCATTTT. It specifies CAWSVQGSQPQHF.

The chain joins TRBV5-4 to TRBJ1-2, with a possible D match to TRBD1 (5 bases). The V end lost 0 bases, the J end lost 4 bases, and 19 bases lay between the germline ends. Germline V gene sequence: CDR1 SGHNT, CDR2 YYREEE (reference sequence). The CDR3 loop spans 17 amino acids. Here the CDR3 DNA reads TGTGCCAGCAGCTTGGGCTCGGAGCTTGTCGGGGGCTATGGCTACACCTTC. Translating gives CASSLGSELVGGYGYTF.

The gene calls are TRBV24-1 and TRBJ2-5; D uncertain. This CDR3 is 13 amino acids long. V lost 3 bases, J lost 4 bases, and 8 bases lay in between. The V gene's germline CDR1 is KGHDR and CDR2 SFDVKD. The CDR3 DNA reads TGTGCCACCAGTGATCCACCTCTAGAGACCCAGTACTTC. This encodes CATSDPPLETQYF.

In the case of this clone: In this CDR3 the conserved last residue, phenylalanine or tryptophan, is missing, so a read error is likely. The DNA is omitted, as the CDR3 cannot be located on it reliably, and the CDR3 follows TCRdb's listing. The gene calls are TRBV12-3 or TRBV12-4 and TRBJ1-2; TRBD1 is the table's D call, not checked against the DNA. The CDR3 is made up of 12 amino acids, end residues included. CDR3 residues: CASSFGSGTPGC.

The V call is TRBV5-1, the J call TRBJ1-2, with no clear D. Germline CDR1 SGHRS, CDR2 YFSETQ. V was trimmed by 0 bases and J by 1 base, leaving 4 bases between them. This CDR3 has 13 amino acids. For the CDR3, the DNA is TGCGCCAGCAGCTTGGACATTAACTATGGCTACACCTTC. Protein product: CASSLDINYGYTF.

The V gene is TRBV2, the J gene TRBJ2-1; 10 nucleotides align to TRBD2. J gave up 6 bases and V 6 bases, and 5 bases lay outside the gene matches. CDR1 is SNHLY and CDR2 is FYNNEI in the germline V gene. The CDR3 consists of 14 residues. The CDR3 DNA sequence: TGTGCCAGCAGCTTGGGACTAGCGACCAATGAGCAGTTCTTC. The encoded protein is CASSLGLATNEQFF. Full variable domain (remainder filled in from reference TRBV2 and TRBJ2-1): EPEVTQTPSHQVTQMGQEVILRCVPISNHLYFYWYRQILGQKVEFLVSFYNNEISEKSEIFDDQFSVERPDGSNFTLKIRSTKLEDSAMYFCASSLGLATNEQFFGPGTRLTVL.

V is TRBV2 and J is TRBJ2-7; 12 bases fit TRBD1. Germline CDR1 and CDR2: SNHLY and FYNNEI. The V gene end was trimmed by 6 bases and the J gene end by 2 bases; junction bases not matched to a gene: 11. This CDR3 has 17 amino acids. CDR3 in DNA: TGTGCCAGCAGCGGGAATACCGGGACAGGGGGCCCCTACGAGCAGTACTTC. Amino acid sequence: CASSGNTGTGGPYEQYF. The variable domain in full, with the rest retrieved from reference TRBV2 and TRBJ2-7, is EPEVTQTPSHQVTQMGQEVILRCVPISNHLYFYWYRQILGQKVEFLVSFYNNEISEKSEIFDDQFSVERPDGSNFTLKIRSTKLEDSAMYFCASSGNTGTGGPYEQYFGPGTRLTVT.

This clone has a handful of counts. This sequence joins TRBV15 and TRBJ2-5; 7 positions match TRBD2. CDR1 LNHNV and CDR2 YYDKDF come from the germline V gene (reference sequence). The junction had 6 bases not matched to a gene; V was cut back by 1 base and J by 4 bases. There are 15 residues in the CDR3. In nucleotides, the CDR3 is TGTGCCACCAGCAGAGGAGGCGGGAGTCCAGAGACCCAGTACTTC. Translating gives CATSRGGGSPETQYF.

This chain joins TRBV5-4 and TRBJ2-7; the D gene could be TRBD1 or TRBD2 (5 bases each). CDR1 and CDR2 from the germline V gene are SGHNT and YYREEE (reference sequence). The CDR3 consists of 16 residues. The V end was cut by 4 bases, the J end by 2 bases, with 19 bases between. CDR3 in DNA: TGTGCCAGCAGCCCGGGGCGGGCCCAACTCACCTACGAGCAGTACTTC. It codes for CASSPGRAQLTYEQYF. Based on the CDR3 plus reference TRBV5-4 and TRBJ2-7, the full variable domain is ETGVTQSPTHLIKTRGQQVTLRCSSQSGHNTVSWYQQALGQGPQFIFQYYREEENGRGNFPPRFSGLQFPNYSSELNVNALELDDSALYLCASSPGRAQLTYEQYFGPGTRLTVT.

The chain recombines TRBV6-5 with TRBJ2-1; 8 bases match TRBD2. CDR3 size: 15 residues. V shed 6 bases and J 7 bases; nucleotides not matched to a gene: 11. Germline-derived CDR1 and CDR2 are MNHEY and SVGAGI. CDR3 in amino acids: CASRPPPSGRNEQFF. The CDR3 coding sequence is TGTGCCAGCAGACCTCCACCTAGCGGGCGAAATGAGCAGTTCTTC.

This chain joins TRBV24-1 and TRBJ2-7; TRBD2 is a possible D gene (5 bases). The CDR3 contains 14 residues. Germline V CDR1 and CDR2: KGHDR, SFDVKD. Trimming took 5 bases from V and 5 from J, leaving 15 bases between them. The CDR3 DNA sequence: TGTGCCACCAGTGGGTCGGACTGGCCCCACGAGCAGTACTTC. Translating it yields CATSGSDWPHEQYF.

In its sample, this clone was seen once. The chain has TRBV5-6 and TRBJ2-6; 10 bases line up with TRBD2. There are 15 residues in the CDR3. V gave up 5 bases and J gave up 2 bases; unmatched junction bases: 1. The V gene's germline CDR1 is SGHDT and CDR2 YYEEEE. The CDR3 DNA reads TGTGCCAGCAGTCTAGCGGGAGCTGGGGCCAACGTCCTGACTTTC. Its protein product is CASSLAGAGANVLTF.

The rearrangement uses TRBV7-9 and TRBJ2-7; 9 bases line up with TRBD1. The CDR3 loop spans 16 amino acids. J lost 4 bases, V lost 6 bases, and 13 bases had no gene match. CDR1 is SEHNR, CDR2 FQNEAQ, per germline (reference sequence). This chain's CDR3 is CASRAVGQGISYEQYF. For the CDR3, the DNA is TGTGCCAGCAGGGCTGTGGGACAGGGAATCTCGTACGAGCAGTACTTC. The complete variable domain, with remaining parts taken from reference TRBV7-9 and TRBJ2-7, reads DTGVSQNPRHKITKRGQNVTFRCDPISEHNRLYWYRQTLGQGPEFLTYFQNEAQLEKSRLLSDRFSAERPKGSFSTLEIQRTEQGDSAMYLCASRAVGQGISYEQYFGPGTRLTVT.

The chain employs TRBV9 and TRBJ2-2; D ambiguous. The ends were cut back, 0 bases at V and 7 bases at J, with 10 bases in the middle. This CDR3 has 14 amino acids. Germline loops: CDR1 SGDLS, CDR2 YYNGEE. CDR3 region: CASSVVGESGELFF. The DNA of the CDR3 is TGTGCCAGCAGCGTAGTCGGCGAAAGCGGGGAGCTGTTTTTT.

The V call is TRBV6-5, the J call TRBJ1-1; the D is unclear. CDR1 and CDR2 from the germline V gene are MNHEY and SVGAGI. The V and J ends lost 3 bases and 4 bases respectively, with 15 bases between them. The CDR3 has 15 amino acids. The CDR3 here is CASSYLSGSGTEAFF. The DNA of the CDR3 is TGTGCCAGCAGTTATCTTTCGGGGTCGGGCACTGAAGCTTTCTTT.

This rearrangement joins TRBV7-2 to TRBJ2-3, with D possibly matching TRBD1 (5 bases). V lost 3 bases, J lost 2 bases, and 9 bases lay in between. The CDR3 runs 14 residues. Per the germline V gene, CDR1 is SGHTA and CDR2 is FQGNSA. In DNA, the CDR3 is TGTGCCAGCAGCTTGGGGCCCCTCACAGATACGCAGTATTTT. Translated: CASSLGPLTDTQYF.

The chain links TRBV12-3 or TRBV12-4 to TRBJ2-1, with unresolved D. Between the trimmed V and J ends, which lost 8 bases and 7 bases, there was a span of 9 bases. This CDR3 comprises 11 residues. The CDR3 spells CASPRRNEQFF. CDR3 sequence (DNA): TGTGCCAGCCCTAGAAGGAATGAGCAGTTCTTC.

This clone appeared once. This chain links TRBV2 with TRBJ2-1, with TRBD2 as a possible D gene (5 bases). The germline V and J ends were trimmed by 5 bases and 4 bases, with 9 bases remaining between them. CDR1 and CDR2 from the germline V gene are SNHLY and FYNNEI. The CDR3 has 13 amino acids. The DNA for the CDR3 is TGTGCCAGCAGTCGGACTGGATACAATGAGCAGTTCTTC. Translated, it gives CASSRTGYNEQFF.

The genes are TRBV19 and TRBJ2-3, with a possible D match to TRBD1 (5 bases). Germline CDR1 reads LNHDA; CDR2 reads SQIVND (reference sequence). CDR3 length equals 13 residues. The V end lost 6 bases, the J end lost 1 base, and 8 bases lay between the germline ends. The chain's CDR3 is CASRETGTDTQYF. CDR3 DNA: TGTGCCAGTAGAGAGACAGGCACAGATACGCAGTATTTT.

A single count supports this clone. The CDR3 DNA reads as TGTGCCAGCAGCTTAGCAGTGACTTCTAACACCGGGGAGCTGTTTTTT. It specifies CASSLAVTSNTGELFF. This chain connects TRBV7-6 to TRBJ2-2; the D is unclear. The CDR3 runs 16 residues. Germline V CDR1 and CDR2: SGHVS, FNYEAQ. Trimming left V 0 bases short and J 2 bases short, with 10 bases between. The whole variable domain, filled in from reference TRBV7-6 and TRBJ2-2, reads GAGVSQSPRYKVTKRGQDVALRCDPISGHVSLYWYRQALGQGPEFLTYFNYEAQQDKSGLPNDRFSAERPEGSISTLTIQRTEQRDSAMYRCASSLAVTSNTGELFFGEGSRLTVL.

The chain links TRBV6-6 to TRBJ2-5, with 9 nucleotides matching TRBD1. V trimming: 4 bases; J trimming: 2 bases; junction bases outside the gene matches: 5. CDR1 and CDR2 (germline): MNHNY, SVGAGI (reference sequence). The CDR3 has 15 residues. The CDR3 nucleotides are TGTGCCAGCAGTTCGACAGGGGGTGGGCAAGAGACCCAGTACTTC. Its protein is CASSSTGGGQETQYF.

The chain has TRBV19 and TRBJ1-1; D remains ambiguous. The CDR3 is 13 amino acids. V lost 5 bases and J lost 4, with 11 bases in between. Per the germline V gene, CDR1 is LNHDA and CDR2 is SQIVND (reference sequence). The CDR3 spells CASSLSDGTEAFF. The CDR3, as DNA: TGTGCCAGTAGTCTCTCGGACGGCACTGAAGCTTTCTTT.

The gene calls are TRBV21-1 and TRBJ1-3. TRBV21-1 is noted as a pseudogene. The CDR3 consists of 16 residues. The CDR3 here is CASSKGLQGPGNTIYF. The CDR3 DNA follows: TGTGCCAGCAGCAAGGGACTACAGGGGCCTGGAAACACCATATATTTT.

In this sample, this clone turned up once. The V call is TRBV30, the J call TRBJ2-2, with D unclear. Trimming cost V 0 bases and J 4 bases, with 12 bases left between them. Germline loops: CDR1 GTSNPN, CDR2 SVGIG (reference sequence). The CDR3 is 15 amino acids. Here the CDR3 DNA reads TGTGCCTGGAGTGTATCTAGAACGGTCACCGGGGAGCTGTTTTTT. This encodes CAWSVSRTVTGELFF.

CDR3 protein: CASSLGGTGGLNYGYTF. The CDR3 bases are TGTGCCAGCAGCTTAGGGGGGACAGGGGGCCTTAACTATGGCTACACCTTC. The chain uses TRBV7-9 and TRBJ1-2, with TRBD1 matching 12 bases. The trim removed 1 base at V and 1 base at J, leaving 4 bases unmatched. The CDR3 runs to 17 residues. Germline assignment: CDR1 SEHNR and CDR2 FQNEAQ (reference sequence).

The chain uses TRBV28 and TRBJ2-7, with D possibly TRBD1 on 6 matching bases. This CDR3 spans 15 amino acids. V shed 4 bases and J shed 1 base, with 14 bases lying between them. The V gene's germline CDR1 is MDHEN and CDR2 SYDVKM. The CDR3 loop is CASSSMDSQSYEQYF. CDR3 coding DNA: TGTGCCAGCAGTTCGATGGACAGCCAGTCCTACGAGCAGTACTTC.